These 21 T cell receptor beta chains share one sample of origin, sequenced in a study of identical twins (dated by TCRdb to the mid-2010s). Preparation of the library involved 5' RACE. Data came from an Illumina HiSeq 2000. TCRdb reran the public reads through fastp at Q25 and MiXCR, keeping productive beta chains. Entries are consolidated by CDR3 protein sequence, retaining the most common genes and DNA. The sample profile shows around 100,000 distinct CDR3 sequences; 5.9% of them were found once. The ten most abundant clones make up about 12% of the sample. The specimen was memory T cells sorted from blood. Explained via the paper, the cell subset or site label denotes: CD45RO+ enriched T cells. The receptors here all came from a woman between 50 and 59 years old in good health.

This clonotype was seen a few times. A clone one base away is much larger, so this may be a read error. The CDR3 is CASRMDSANYGYPF. DNA for the CDR3: TGTGCCAGCAGAATGGACAGCGCTAACTATGGCTACCCCTTC. The rearrangement uses TRBV6-5 and TRBJ1-2; D might be TRBD1 (6 bases). The length of the CDR3 is 14 residues. Germline loops: CDR1 MNHEY, CDR2 SVGAGI.

This clonotype appeared many times. This rearrangement joins TRBV19 to TRBJ2-1, with D perhaps TRBD2 (6 bases). Per germline, CDR1 LNHDA and CDR2 SQIVND (reference sequence). V lost 7 bases and J 7 bases, leaving 20 bases between the germline ends. The CDR3 runs 15 residues. The CDR3 nucleotides are TGTGCCAGTACTAGTACGGCGGGGCCGGGGAATGAGCAGTTCTTC. Protein sequence: CASTSTAGPGNEQFF. Full variable domain (outside the CDR3, taken from reference TRBV19 and TRBJ2-1): DGGITQSPKYLFRKEGQNVTLSCEQNLNHDAMYWYRQDPGQGLRLIYYSQIVNDFQKGDIAEGYSVSREKKESFPLTVTSAQKNPTAFYLCASTSTAGPGNEQFFGPGTRLTVL.

This sequence joins TRBV29-1 and TRBJ2-2; 8 nucleotides match TRBD2. The CDR3 loop spans 13 amino acids. In germline, CDR1 is SQVTM, CDR2 ANQGSEA. The trim removed 3 bases at V and 7 bases at J, leaving 4 bases unmatched. The CDR3 nucleotides read TGCAGCGTTGATGTCGGGGGGGTCGGGGAGCTGTTTTTT. Protein product: CSVDVGGVGELFF.

The V and J genes are TRBV5-1 and TRBJ2-1; the D gene is possibly TRBD2 (5 bases). The CDR3 sequence is 14 residues long. Trimming took off 6 bases at V and 4 bases at J, with 14 bases between the two ends. Germline V lookup: CDR1 SGHRS, CDR2 YFSETQ. The CDR3 coding sequence is TGCGCCAGCATCAAGACGGACTCGTACAATGAGCAGTTCTTC. Protein: CASIKTDSYNEQFF.

The table lists this clonotype with many counts. This chain uses TRBV2 with TRBJ1-1, with no clear D. This CDR3 has 11 amino acids. Deletions cut 3 bases from V and 11 bases from J, with 10 bases between. Germline assignment: CDR1 SNHLY and CDR2 FYNNEI. This chain's CDR3 is CASSDDVLAFF. As DNA, the CDR3 is TGTGCCAGCAGTGACGACGTATTGGCTTTCTTT.

This clonotype has a count of ten or more. This rearrangement joins TRBV6-1 to TRBJ2-1, with 11 bases that match TRBD2. The germline V gene encodes CDR1 MNHNS and CDR2 SASEGT. This CDR3 has 14 residues. V was pared by 6 bases and J by 6 bases, with 4 bases of the junction left unmatched. The CDR3: CASRTSGTVNEQFF. CDR3 in DNA: TGTGCCAGCAGGACTAGCGGGACTGTCAATGAGCAGTTCTTC.

Worth noting for this clonotype: The junction departs from germline at one end; a sequencing error may be responsible. This chain joins TRBV6-5 and TRBJ2-3; TRBD1 or TRBD2 may be the D gene (6 bases each). The CDR3 covers 17 residues. CDR1 and CDR2 from the germline V gene are MNHEY and SVGAGI. CDR3 loop: CASSYSGLGGGTDTLYF. As DNA, the CDR3 is TGTGCCAGCAGTTACTCGGGGCTCGGAGGGGGTACAGATACGCTGTATTTT.

The chain combines TRBV12-3 or TRBV12-4 with TRBJ2-2; 8 bases are a match to TRBD2. The CDR3 has 14 residues. After removal of 7 bases from V and 7 bases from J, the junction contained 8 bases not matched to a gene. CDR3 DNA: TGTGCCAGCACACCCGGACTAGCTTTCGGGGAGCTGTTTTTT. This sequence encodes CASTPGLAFGELFF.

V is TRBV3-1 and J is TRBJ1-5; no clear D. The length of the CDR3 is 13 residues. Germline CDR1 LGHDT, CDR2 YNNKEL (reference sequence). V gave up 1 base and J gave up 9 bases, with 10 bases separating them. CDR3 bases: TGTGCCAGCAGCCAAGCTCTGGTACGGCCCCAGCATTTT. It codes for CASSQALVRPQHF.

This clonotype was detected many times. The genes are TRBV19 and TRBJ2-1; 9 positions agree with TRBD2. The V segment lost 1 base and the J segment 9 bases; nucleotides outside the gene matches: 7. The CDR3 sequence is 15 residues long. Germline CDR1 LNHDA, CDR2 SQIVND (reference sequence). The CDR3 coding sequence is TGTGCCAGTAGTATAGTTGGTAGCGGGAGAAGTGAGCAGTTCTTC. It encodes CASSIVGSGRSEQFF.

This clonotype was seen ten or more times. This chain links TRBV12-3 or TRBV12-4 with TRBJ1-6; TRBD1 is a possible D gene (6 bases). Trimming removed 4 bases from V and 10 bases from J, with 17 bases in between. The CDR3 has 15 residues. The CDR3 spells CASSSRQVRHSPLHF. The CDR3 DNA is TGTGCCAGCAGTTCTCGACAGGTCAGGCACTCACCCCTCCACTTT.

This clonotype was seen repeatedly, ten times or more. The chain joins TRBV2 to TRBJ1-5; D gene unclear. Germline V gene lookup returns CDR1 SNHLY and CDR2 FYNNEI. Between the trimmed V and J ends, which lost 7 bases and 0 bases, there was a span of 13 bases. The CDR3 totals 15 residues. The CDR3 loop is CASKANQDSNQPQHF. CDR3 coding DNA: TGTGCCAGCAAGGCAAATCAGGATAGCAATCAGCCCCAGCATTTT.

The sample holds many counts of this clonotype. The chain joins TRBV5-1 to TRBJ1-1; the D gene is possibly TRBD1 (5 bases). The CDR3 sequence is 15 residues long. CDR1 is SGHRS, CDR2 YFSETQ, per germline. V dropped 4 bases and J dropped 4 bases, with 17 bases sitting between them. The CDR3 DNA follows: TGCGCCAGCAGCGTGGGGGTTTCGGGTATCACTGAAGCTTTCTTT. It encodes CASSVGVSGITEAFF.

Many counts were recorded for this clonotype. V usage is TRBV11-2 and J usage is TRBJ2-4; possible D gene TRBD1, 6 bases. CDR3 size: 13 residues. CDR1 is SGHAT, CDR2 FQNNGV, per germline. Trimming pared 5 bases from V and 8 bases from J, leaving 13 bases between. The CDR3 DNA reads as TGTGCCAGCAGCCTGCACAGGGCGGACATTCAGTACTTC. Its protein is CASSLHRADIQYF.

This clonotype was seen at least ten times. This chain joins TRBV5-6 and TRBJ1-1, with TRBD1 matching over 9 bases. CDR1 and CDR2 from the germline V gene are SGHDT and YYEEEE. V dropped 4 bases and J dropped 6; count of bases not matched to a gene: 7. The CDR3 loop spans 14 amino acids. The CDR3 bases are TGTGCCAGCAGCGTCGGGACAGGGAGGGCTGAAGCTTTCTTT. Residues: CASSVGTGRAEAFF.

This clonotype has a count of ten or more. The chain couples TRBV24-1 to TRBJ2-3, with 7 bases matching TRBD2. Per the germline V gene, CDR1 is KGHDR and CDR2 is SFDVKD. Germline trimming cut 1 base from V and 5 bases from J; bases unmatched to any gene: 8. This CDR3 is built from 16 residues. The CDR3, as DNA: TGTGCCACCAGTGATTTTCTCGCGGGAGTATTAGATACGCAGTATTTT. This gives the protein CATSDFLAGVLDTQYF.

This clonotype was counted ten times or more. This sequence joins TRBV12-3 or TRBV12-4 and TRBJ1-2; possible D gene TRBD1, 6 bases. Trimming cost V 2 bases and J 6 bases, with 13 bases left between them. The CDR3 is 14 residues long. DNA of the CDR3: TGTGCCAGCAGTTTACGCAGGGGCCAGAATGGCTACACCTTC. Encoded protein: CASSLRRGQNGYTF.

This clonotype was counted ten times or more. This sequence joins TRBV6-1 and TRBJ2-7; 8 nucleotides line up with TRBD1. The CDR3 is 13 residues long. In germline, CDR1 is MNHNS, CDR2 SASEGT. V gave up 6 bases and J gave up 12 bases; unmatched junction bases: 13. Written as DNA, the CDR3 is TGTGCCAGCAGATTGATGGGGGACAGGCCGGGGTACGTC. Its translation is CASRLMGDRPGYV.

This clonotype was seen ten or more times. V usage is TRBV6-1 and J usage is TRBJ1-6, with unresolved D. This CDR3 comprises 16 residues. The V end lost 6 bases, the J end lost 7 bases, and 19 bases lay between the germline ends. Per germline, CDR1 MNHNS and CDR2 SASEGT. CDR3 loop: CASSELRPRLNSPLHF. CDR3 nucleotide sequence: TGTGCCAGCAGCGAACTTAGGCCAAGGCTCAATTCACCCCTCCACTTT.

This clonotype was detected many times. The V call is TRBV6-6, the J call TRBJ2-3, with TRBD2 matching over 7 bases. From germline, CDR1 is MNHNY and CDR2 SVGAGI (reference sequence). The V segment lost 0 bases and the J segment 0 bases; nucleotides outside the gene matches: 9. The CDR3 loop spans 18 amino acids. The CDR3 is CASSYSGTGTTSTDTQYF. The CDR3 DNA reads TGTGCCAGCAGTTACTCGGGGACCGGGACTACTAGCACAGATACGCAGTATTTT.

The CDR3 spells CASLSQGSREQYF. The CDR3 nucleotides read TGTGCCAGCTTGAGTCAGGGAAGTCGCGAGCAGTACTTC. This chain uses TRBV6-5 with TRBJ2-7; D may be TRBD1 (5 bases). The CDR3 is 13 amino acids. V was cut by 8 bases and J by 6 bases, with 17 bases left in between. Germline assignment: CDR1 MNHEY and CDR2 SVGAGI.